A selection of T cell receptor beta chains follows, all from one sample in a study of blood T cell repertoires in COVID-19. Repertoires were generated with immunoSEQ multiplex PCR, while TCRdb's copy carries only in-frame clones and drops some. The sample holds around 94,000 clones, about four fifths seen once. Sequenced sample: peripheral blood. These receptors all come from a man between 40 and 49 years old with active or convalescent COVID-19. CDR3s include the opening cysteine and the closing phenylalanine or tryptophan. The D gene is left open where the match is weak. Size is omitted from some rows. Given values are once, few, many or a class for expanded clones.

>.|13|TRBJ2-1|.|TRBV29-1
CSVRGEVYNEQFF
TGCAGCGTTAGAGGGGAGGTCTACAATGAGCAGTTCTTC
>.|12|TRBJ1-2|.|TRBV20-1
CSASLREGGYTF
TGCAGTGCTAGTCTGCGGGAAGGGGGCTACACCTTC
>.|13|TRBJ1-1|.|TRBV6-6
CASSTQRGTEAFF
TGTGCCAGCAGTACCCAAAGGGGCACTGAAGCTTTCTTT
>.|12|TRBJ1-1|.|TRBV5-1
CASSAGLKEAFF
TGCGCCAGCAGCGCAGGACTGAAAGAAGCTTTCTTT
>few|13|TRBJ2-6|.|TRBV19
CASTARGANVLTF
TGTGCCAGTACGGCGAGGGGGGCCAACGTCCTGACTTTC
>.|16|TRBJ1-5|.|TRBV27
CASSPTVWGGRQPQHF
TGTGCCAGCAGTCCCACTGTCTGGGGGGGTAGGCAGCCCCAGCATTTT
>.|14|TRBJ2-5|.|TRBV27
CASSSGLPSETQYF
TGTGCCAGCAGTTCGGGTCTCCCCTCAGAGACCCAGTACTTC
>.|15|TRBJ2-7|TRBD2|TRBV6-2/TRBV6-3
CASGSTSGSSYEQYF
TGTGCCAGCGGTTCGACTAGCGGGAGCTCCTACGAGCAGTACTTC
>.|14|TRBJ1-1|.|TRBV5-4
CASSFGDRNTEAFF
TGTGCCAGCAGCTTTGGTGACAGGAACACTGAAGCTTTCTTT
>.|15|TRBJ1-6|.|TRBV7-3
CASSLGGRDNSPLHF
TGTGCCAGCAGCTTAGGGGGCAGGGACAATTCACCCCTCCACTTT
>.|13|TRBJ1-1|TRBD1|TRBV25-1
CASSVPGQIEAFF
TGTGCCAGCAGTGTGCCGGGACAGATTGAAGCTTTCTTT
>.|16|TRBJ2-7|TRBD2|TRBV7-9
CASSPPRAGVSYEQYF
TGTGCCAGCAGCCCCCCGAGGGCGGGGGTCTCCTACGAGCAGTACTTC
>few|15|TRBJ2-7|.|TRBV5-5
CASSLSFGHHYEQYF
TGTGCCAGCAGCTTGAGTTTCGGACACCACTACGAGCAGTACTTC
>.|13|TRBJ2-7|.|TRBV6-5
CASRTFGGSEQYF
TGTGCCAGCAGGACTTTCGGTGGGTCGGAGCAGTACTTC
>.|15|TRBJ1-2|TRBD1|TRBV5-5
CASSQNLQGSYGYTF
TGTGCCAGCAGCCAAAATCTACAGGGGAGCTATGGCTACACCTTC
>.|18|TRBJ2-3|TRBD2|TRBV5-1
CASRLTSGPLGSTDTQYF
TGCGCCAGCAGACTGACTAGCGGGCCTTTGGGCAGCACAGATACGCAGTATTTT
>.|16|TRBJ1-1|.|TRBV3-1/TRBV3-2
CASSQAGGGRNTEAFF
TGTGCCAGCAGCCAAGCGGGGGGCGGTAGGAACACTGAAGCTTTCTTT
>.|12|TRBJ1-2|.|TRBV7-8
CASSQSSFGYTF
TGTGCCAGCAGCCAATCGTCCTTTGGCTACACCTTC
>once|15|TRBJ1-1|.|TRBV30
CAWSPPDTLNTEAFF
TGTGCCTGGAGTCCCCCGGACACCTTGAACACTGAAGCTTTCTTT
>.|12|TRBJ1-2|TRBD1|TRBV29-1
CSVGTGGYGYTF
TGCAGCGTGGGAACAGGGGGCTATGGCTACACCTTC
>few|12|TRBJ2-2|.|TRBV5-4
CASSFQLGELFF
TGTGCCAGCAGCTTTCAATTGGGGGAGCTGTTTTTT
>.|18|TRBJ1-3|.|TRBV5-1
CASSLAYTGGSSGNTIYF
TGCGCCAGCAGCTTGGCCTACACCGGAGGGAGCTCTGGAAACACCATATATTTT
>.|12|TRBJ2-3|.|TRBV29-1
CSVAPSTDTQYF
TGCAGCGTTGCCCCTAGCACAGATACGCAGTATTTT
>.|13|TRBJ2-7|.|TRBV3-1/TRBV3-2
CASSRDNSYEQYF
TGTGCCAGCAGCCGGGACAACTCCTACGAGCAGTACTTC
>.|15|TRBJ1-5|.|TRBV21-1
CASSKRAGGNQPQHF
TGTGCCAGCAGCAAAAGGGCGGGCGGCAATCAGCCCCAGCATTTT
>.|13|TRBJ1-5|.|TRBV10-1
CASLARVRQPQHF
TGCGCCAGCTTGGCCAGGGTGAGGCAGCCCCAGCATTTT
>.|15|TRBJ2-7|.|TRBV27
CASSYKGPSSYEQYF
TGTGCCAGCAGTTACAAGGGGCCAAGCTCCTACGAGCAGTACTTC
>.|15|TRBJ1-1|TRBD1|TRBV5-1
CASSALTGGAPEAFF
TGCGCCAGCAGCGCGTTAACAGGGGGCGCCCCTGAAGCTTTCTTT
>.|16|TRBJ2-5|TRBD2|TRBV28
CASSLEGGGLQETQYF
TGTGCCAGCAGTTTAGAAGGCGGGGGGCTCCAAGAGACCCAGTACTTC
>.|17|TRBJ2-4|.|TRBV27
CASSLSFGGRAKNIQYF
TGTGCCAGCAGTTTATCCTTTGGGGGGAGGGCCAAAAACATTCAGTACTTC
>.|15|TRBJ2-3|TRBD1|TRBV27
CATNPGTGLTDTQYF
TGTGCCACCAACCCCGGGACAGGTCTCACAGATACGCAGTATTTT
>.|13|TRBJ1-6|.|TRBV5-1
CASSLDGNSPLHF
TGCGCCAGCAGCTTGGACGGGAATTCACCCCTCCACTTT
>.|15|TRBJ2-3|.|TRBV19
CATTKWGPSTDTQYF
TGTGCCACCACTAAATGGGGGCCTAGCACAGATACGCAGTATTTT
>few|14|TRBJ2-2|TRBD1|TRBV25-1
CASSVQGDTGELFF
TGTGCCAGCAGTGTCCAGGGGGACACCGGGGAGCTGTTTTTT
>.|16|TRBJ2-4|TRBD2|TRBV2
CASSTGGQLAKNIQYF
TGTGCCAGTTCAACGGGGGGTCAACTAGCCAAAAACATTCAGTACTTC
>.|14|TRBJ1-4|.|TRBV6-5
CASSYGGIDEKLFF
TGTGCCAGCAGTTACGGGGGGATAGATGAAAAACTGTTTTTT
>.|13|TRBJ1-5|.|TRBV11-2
CASSLVEMQPQHF
TGTGCCAGCAGCTTAGTAGAGATGCAGCCCCAGCATTTT
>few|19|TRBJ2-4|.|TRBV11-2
CASSSRPGYGSTIKNIQYF
TGTGCCAGCAGCTCCCGCCCGGGGTACGGCTCAACTATCAAAAACATTCAGTACTTC
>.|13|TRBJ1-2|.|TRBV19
CASSGRGNYGYTF
TGTGCCAGTAGCGGCAGGGGTAACTATGGCTACACCTTC
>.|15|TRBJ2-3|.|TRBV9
CASSVEGPTTDTQYF
TGTGCCAGCAGCGTAGAGGGGCCGACCACAGATACGCAGTATTTT
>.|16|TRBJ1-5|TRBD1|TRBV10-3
CAISESTGGTTGPQHF
TGTGCCATCAGTGAATCTACAGGGGGTACCACTGGGCCCCAGCATTTT
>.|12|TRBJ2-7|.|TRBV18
CASSIKTYEQYF
TGTGCCAGCTCAATTAAAACCTACGAGCAGTACTTC
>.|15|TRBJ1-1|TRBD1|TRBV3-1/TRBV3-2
CASSHGDSMNTEAFF
TGTGCCAGCAGCCATGGGGACAGCATGAACACTGAAGCTTTCTTT
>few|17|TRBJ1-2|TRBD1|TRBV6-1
CASSDSGTGVRGYGYTF
TGTGCCAGCAGTGATTCCGGGACAGGGGTAAGGGGCTATGGCTACACCTTC
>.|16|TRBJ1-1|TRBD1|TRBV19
CASSTSGQGVRTEAFF
TGTGCCAGTAGTACCTCTGGACAGGGGGTGAGGACTGAAGCTTTCTTT
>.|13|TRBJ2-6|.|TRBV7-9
CASSFLGANVLTF
TGTGCCAGCAGCTTTCTTGGGGCCAACGTCCTGACTTTC
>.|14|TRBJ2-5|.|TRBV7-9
CASSLRTLQETQYF
TGTGCCAGCAGCTTAAGGACTTTGCAAGAGACCCAGTACTTC
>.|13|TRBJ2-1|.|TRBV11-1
CASSLVRGNEQFF
TGTGCCAGCAGCTTAGTACGGGGGAATGAGCAGTTCTTC
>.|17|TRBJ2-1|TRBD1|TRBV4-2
CASSHFPGQGVYNEQFF
TGTGCCAGCAGCCATTTTCCGGGACAGGGAGTTTACAATGAGCAGTTCTTC
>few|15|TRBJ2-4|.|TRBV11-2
CASSLRGLAKNIQYF
TGTGCCAGCAGCTTACGGGGGTTAGCCAAAAACATTCAGTACTTC
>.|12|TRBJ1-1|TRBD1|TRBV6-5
CASSLQGTEAFF
TGTGCCAGCAGTTTACAGGGGACTGAAGCTTTCTTT
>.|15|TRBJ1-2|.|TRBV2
CASSPEGEGVYGYTF
TGTGCCAGCAGTCCCGAGGGGGAGGGCGTCTATGGCTACACCTTC
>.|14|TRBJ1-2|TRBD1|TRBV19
CASSIQGANYGYTF
TGTGCCAGTAGTATACAGGGGGCGAACTATGGCTACACCTTC
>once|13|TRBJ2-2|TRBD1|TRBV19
CASSEQGIGELFF
TGTGCCAGTAGTGAACAGGGGATCGGGGAGCTGTTTTTT
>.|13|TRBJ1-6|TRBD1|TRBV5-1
CASSRGTGEPLHF
TGCGCCAGCAGCCGCGGGACAGGGGAACCCCTCCACTTT
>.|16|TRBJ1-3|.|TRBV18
CASSPPPTSSGNTIYF
TGTGCCAGCTCACCCCCACCAACTAGCTCTGGAAACACCATATATTTT
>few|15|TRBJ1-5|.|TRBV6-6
CASSYILASNQPQHF
TGTGCCAGCAGTTATATTCTGGCCAGCAATCAGCCCCAGCATTTT
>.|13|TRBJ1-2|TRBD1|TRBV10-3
CAMKRDSDYGYTF
TGTGCCATGAAACGGGACAGCGACTATGGCTACACCTTC
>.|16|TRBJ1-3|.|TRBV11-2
CASSFPRTGSGNTIYF
TGTGCCAGCAGCTTCCCCAGAACAGGCTCTGGAAACACCATATATTTT
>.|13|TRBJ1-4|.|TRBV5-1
CASSFEGNEKLFF
TGCGCCAGCAGCTTCGAGGGCAATGAAAAACTGTTTTTT